These 10 T cell receptor beta chains originate from one sample sequenced in a study of Ad26.COV2.S vaccination and SARS-CoV-2 variants. Clones were read by immunoSEQ multiplex PCR, and TCRdb kept only the in-frame ones, dropping some. The sample lists around 300,000 clones; about 87% were seen once. Treatment specified: approximately 18 received Ad26.COV2.S at low or high dose, single or two shots; roughly five received placebo; per-sample allocation not given. The samples date from day 63 after the first vaccine or placebo injection. The sequencing here drew on peripheral blood, taken in a trial of Ad26.COV2.S vaccine versus placebo. The origin of the receptors is a person between 18 and 65 years old who received the Ad26.COV2.S COVID-19 vaccine or a placebo.

CDR3 amino acids: CASFGGLNTEAFF. CDR3 coding DNA: TGTGCCAGCTTCGGTGGTCTGAACACTGAAGCTTTCTTT. The genes are TRBV5-4 and TRBJ1-1; D is unresolved. Germline V CDR1 and CDR2: SGHNT, YYREEE (reference sequence). V lost 7 bases, J lost 0 bases, and 10 bases lay in between. The CDR3 consists of 13 residues.

This clone was seen once. Here the CDR3 reads CARAGPYGYTF. CDR3 sequence (DNA): TGCGCCAGGGCCGGACCCTATGGCTACACCTTC. The chain combines TRBV10-1 with TRBJ1-2; D not certain. Germline V gene lookup returns CDR1 WNHNN and CDR2 SYGVQD (reference sequence). The CDR3 has 11 amino acids. The ends were cut back, 9 bases at V and 4 bases at J, with 9 bases in the middle.

The chain has TRBV7-8 and TRBJ1-2, with D tentatively TRBD1 (5 bases). Germline CDR1 is SGHVS and CDR2 is FQNEAQ. Trimming left V 4 bases short and J 8 bases short, with 20 bases between. The CDR3 is 15 residues long. The CDR3 region has the DNA TGTGCCAGCAGCTCCTCACGGGCAGGGAATAAAGGCTACACCTTC. This sequence encodes CASSSSRAGNKGYTF.

In the case of this clone: In the same sample, other DNA sequences code for this CDR3. The gene calls are TRBV29-1 and TRBJ1-2; D is undetermined. The CDR3 is made up of 11 amino acids. The germline CDR1 and CDR2 sequences are SQVTM and ANQGSEA. Between the trimmed V and J ends, which lost 7 bases and 2 bases, there was a span of 8 bases. The CDR3 DNA reads TGCAGCGCTGAGTTAAACTATGGCTACACCTTC. Translated: CSAELNYGYTF.

CDR3 region: CASSPTSGFGTQYF. In DNA form, the CDR3 reads TGTGCCAGCAGCCCTACCAGTGGGTTCGGGACCCAGTACTTC. This rearrangement joins TRBV5-6 to TRBJ2-5; D is uncertain. Looked up from germline, CDR1 is SGHDT and CDR2 is YYEEEE. The CDR3 length is 14 residues. The V and J ends lost 4 bases and 7 bases respectively, with 17 bases between them.

The V and J genes are TRBV27 and TRBJ2-1; D not resolved. The CDR3 runs 14 residues. Germline values: CDR1 MNHEY, CDR2 SMNVEV (reference sequence). Trimming left V 5 bases short and J 8 bases short, with 16 bases between. This chain's CDR3 is CASSLSRGGYEQFF. In DNA form, the CDR3 reads TGTGCCAGCAGTCTCTCCCGCGGTGGGTATGAGCAGTTCTTC.

The J gene is TRBJ1-5, the V gene TRBV7-8; D is possibly TRBD1 (6 bases). Germline-derived CDR1 and CDR2 are SGHVS and FQNEAQ. V was clipped by 4 bases and J by 7 bases, with 17 bases between them. CDR3 size: 15 residues. The CDR3 protein is CASSWGQGVGQPQHF. The DNA for the CDR3 is TGTGCCAGCAGCTGGGGGCAGGGAGTAGGGCAGCCCCAGCATTTT.

This sequence joins TRBV25-1 and TRBJ2-7; D assignment may be TRBD1 or TRBD2 (6 bases each). Germline V gene lookup returns CDR1 MGHDK and CDR2 SYGVNS. CDR3 length: 15 amino acids. The V end was cut by 3 bases, the J end by 4 bases, with 16 bases between. The CDR3, as DNA: TGTGCCAGCAGTGAGGGGGGCAACAGACGATACGAGCAGTACTTC. This gives the protein CASSEGGNRRYEQYF.

The V gene is TRBV9, the J gene TRBJ2-1, with 11 bases aligning to TRBD2. Germline values: CDR1 SGDLS, CDR2 YYNGEE. The V segment lost 2 bases and the J segment 5 bases; nucleotides outside the gene matches: 3. CDR3 size: 15 residues. The CDR3 sequence is CASSVTSGGDNEQFF. As DNA, the CDR3 is TGTGCCAGCAGCGTCACTAGCGGGGGAGACAATGAGCAGTTCTTC. The whole variable domain, filled in from reference TRBV9 and TRBJ2-1, reads DSGVTQTPKHLITATGQRVTLRCSPRSGDLSVYWYQQSLDQGLQFLIQYYNGEERAKGNILERFSAQQFPDLHSELNLSSLELGDSALYFCASSVTSGGDNEQFFGPGTRLTVL.

This clone came up a few times. The gene calls are TRBV19 and TRBJ2-7, with 8 bases that match TRBD1. Per germline, CDR1 LNHDA and CDR2 SQIVND (reference sequence). The CDR3 runs 15 residues. Germline trimming cut 10 bases from V and 5 bases from J; bases unmatched to any gene: 16. Written as DNA, the CDR3 is TGTGCCACCGGAAAACGAGGACAGGGTGGCGACGAGCAGTACTTC. Translation gives CATGKRGQGGDEQYF.